This entry describes one T cell receptor beta chain. Some clones are missing from TCRdb's copy, which holds only in-frame ones; the method was immunoSEQ multiplex PCR. This table has 120,000 to 150,000 clones, around four fifths appearing once. Germline-derived CDR1 and CDR2 are MNHEY and SVGAGI. Trimming left V 6 bases short and J 8 bases short, with 13 bases between. This CDR3 is built from 12 residues. The data stem from a study of blood T cell repertoires in COVID-19. Overall study: Samples representing acute and convalescent COVID-19 were sourced from the United States, Italy and Spain.

The sequence was obtained from a human donor in a cohort sampled during active COVID-19. V and J are TRBV6-5 and TRBJ1-2, with no clear D. Sequenced: peripheral blood. CDR3 sequence: CASRLGRGGYTF. The CDR3 coding sequence is TGTGCCAGCAGACTGGGCCGCGGGGGCTACACCTTC.